A selection of T cell receptor beta chains follows, all from one sample in a study of shared clonotypes between healthy human individuals. Generated by immunoSEQ multiplex PCR, the TCRdb table keeps only in-frame clones and is missing some. The sample lists roughly 2 million clones, roughly 95% occurring once. The sample was naive CD8+ T cells sorted from blood. All receptors derive from a man between 18 and 35 years old in good health. Both conserved end residues are part of each CDR3. Fields, in order: V gene, clone size, D gene, J gene, CDR3 protein, CDR3 DNA. A D gene is named only where the DNA matches it firmly. Size tells how often a clone was seen (once, few, many) or the class of an expanded clone, and some rows leave it out.

>TRBV4-1|.|.|TRBJ2-2
CASSQMGYEGTDLTNTGELFF
TGCGCCAGCAGCCAAATGGGGTACGAAGGGACCGACCTTACGAACACCGGGGAGCTGTTTTTT
>TRBV13|.|TRBD2|TRBJ2-5
CASRLADQETQYF
TGTGCCAGCAGACTAGCGGACCAAGAGACCCAGTACTTC
>TRBV29-1|.|.|TRBJ1-2
CSVEEGSMDGYTF
TGCAGCGTTGAGGAGGGCTCAATGGATGGCTACACCTTC
>TRBV5-6|.|TRBD1|TRBJ2-7
CASSLSYEGQGYSYEQYF
TGTGCCAGCAGCTTGTCGTACGAAGGACAGGGCTACTCCTACGAGCAGTACTTC
>TRBV6-1|once|TRBD1|TRBJ1-2
CASSEGLVGGSGYGYTF
TGTGCCAGCAGTGAAGGGCTTGTAGGGGGCAGTGGATATGGCTACACCTTC
>TRBV6-1|.|TRBD2|TRBJ2-3
CASSEMGGVASADTQYF
TGTGCCAGCAGTGAAATGGGAGGGGTCGCCTCGGCAGATACGCAGTATTTT
>TRBV4-1|once|TRBD2|TRBJ2-5
CASSYLAGEETQYF
TGCGCCAGCAGCTACCTAGCGGGAGAAGAGACCCAGTACTTC
>TRBV5-6|.|TRBD2|TRBJ2-3
CASSWTSGSIPDTQYF
TGTGCCAGCAGCTGGACTAGCGGGAGTATACCAGATACGCAGTATTTT
>TRBV28|.|.|TRBJ2-2
CASSLGGNTGELFF
TGTGCCAGCAGTTTAGGGGGTAACACCGGGGAGCTGTTTTTT
>TRBV4-1|.|.|TRBJ2-3
CASSQGPGDWDTQYF
TGCGCCAGCAGCCAAGGTCCGGGAGACTGGGATACGCAGTATTTT
>TRBV27|once|TRBD2|TRBJ2-1
CASRTSGKYNEQFF
TGTGCCAGCAGGACTAGCGGAAAATACAATGAGCAGTTCTTC
>TRBV27|.|.|TRBJ2-7
CASSPVPRYYEQYF
TGTGCCAGCAGTCCCGTCCCACGCTACTACGAGCAGTACTTC
>TRBV6-1|.|.|TRBJ1-4
CASSPGQYEKLFF
TGTGCCAGCAGTCCTGGACAGTATGAAAAACTGTTTTTT
>TRBV18|.|TRBD2|TRBJ2-3
CASSPAARLAGGPDTQYF
TGTGCCAGCTCACCAGCCGCGCGACTAGCGGGGGGCCCAGATACGCAGTATTTT
>TRBV19|.|.|TRBJ2-7
CASSIGQGDEQYF
TGTGCCAGTAGTATAGGGCAGGGAGACGAGCAGTACTTC
>TRBV5-5|.|TRBD2|TRBJ2-7
CASSIGTSGVLSYEQYF
TGTGCCAGCAGCATAGGGACTAGCGGGGTCCTCTCCTACGAGCAGTACTTC
>TRBV9|.|TRBD1|TRBJ1-4
CASSLGQLLNEKLFF
TGTGCCAGCAGCTTGGGACAGCTCCTTAATGAAAAACTGTTTTTT
>TRBV28|.|.|TRBJ1-1
CASSFKVMNTEAFF
TGTGCCAGCAGTTTTAAAGTAATGAACACTGAAGCTTTCTTT
>TRBV5-8|.|.|TRBJ1-5
CASGTVGNQPQHF
TGTGCCAGCGGGACGGTAGGCAATCAGCCCCAGCATTTT
>TRBV4-3|.|.|TRBJ2-1
CASSQDEPGWPYNEQFF
TGCGCCAGCAGCCAAGATGAGCCCGGCTGGCCTTACAATGAGCAGTTCTTC
>TRBV4-3|.|TRBD2|TRBJ2-1
CASSQDQAGPYNEQFF
TGCGCCAGCAGCCAAGATCAAGCGGGACCCTACAATGAGCAGTTCTTC
>TRBV15|.|.|TRBJ1-5
CATSRDYPWANQPQHF
TGTGCCACCAGCAGAGATTACCCCTGGGCCAATCAGCCCCAGCATTTT
>TRBV5-4|.|.|TRBJ1-4
CASSFLGEDNEKLFF
TGTGCCAGCAGCTTCCTAGGGGAAGATAATGAAAAACTGTTTTTT
>TRBV5-6|.|.|TRBJ1-5
CASSLAGALTGQPQHF
TGTGCCAGCAGCTTGGCAGGGGCGCTGACCGGTCAGCCCCAGCATTTT
>TRBV29-1|once|TRBD2|TRBJ2-2
CTVWVLGGRNTGELFF
TGCACGGTTTGGGTGCTGGGCGGGAGGAACACCGGGGAGCTGTTTTTT
>TRBV27|.|.|TRBJ1-4
CASSGTLNEKLFF
TGTGCCAGCAGTGGGACATTGAATGAAAAACTGTTTTTT
>TRBV9|.|.|TRBJ1-6
CASSVSRANSPLHF
TGTGCCAGCAGCGTAAGCAGGGCTAATTCACCCCTCCACTTT
>TRBV25-1|.|.|TRBJ2-1
CASSRDSSSYNEQFF
TGTGCCAGCAGTCGCGACAGTAGCTCCTACAATGAGCAGTTCTTC
>TRBV4-1|.|.|TRBJ2-7
CASSHGVGVMGYEQYF
TGCGCCAGCAGCCATGGGGTGGGGGTCATGGGGTACGAGCAGTACTTC
>TRBV27|once|.|TRBJ2-3
CASAGDGTDTQYF
TGTGCCAGCGCGGGTGACGGCACAGATACGCAGTATTTT
>TRBV7-9|.|.|TRBJ1-1
CASSLVLTEAFF
TGTGCCAGCAGCTTAGTATTAACTGAAGCTTTCTTT
>TRBV29-1|.|.|TRBJ2-3
CSVEGTTDTQYF
TGCAGCGTTGAAGGGACGACAGATACGCAGTATTTT
>TRBV27|.|.|TRBJ2-7
CASSLRSGNEQYF
TGTGCCAGCAGTTTAAGGTCAGGGAACGAGCAGTACTTC
>TRBV5-6|.|.|TRBJ2-5
CASSFGGIQETQYF
TGTGCCAGCAGCTTCGGTGGAATCCAAGAGACCCAGTACTTC
>TRBV7-9|.|.|TRBJ2-2
CASSLTRWSLTNTGELFF
TGTGCCAGCAGCTTAACACGGTGGTCCTTGACGAACACCGGGGAGCTGTTTTTT
>TRBV15|.|.|TRBJ1-5
CATSSPGQSNQPQHF
TGTGCCACCAGCAGTCCGGGACAATCCAATCAGCCCCAGCATTTT
>TRBV4-1|.|TRBD2|TRBJ2-7
CASSQVHGGGYEQYF
TGCGCCAGCAGCCAAGTCCACGGGGGGGGCTACGAGCAGTACTTC
>TRBV6-6|.|.|TRBJ1-2
CASSYSLGGSNYGYTF
TGTGCCAGCAGTTACTCGTTGGGAGGAAGTAACTATGGCTACACCTTC
>TRBV19|.|.|TRBJ2-7
CASSIRDPVTEQYF
TGTGCCAGTAGTATTAGGGATCCGGTCACCGAGCAGTACTTC